This T cell receptor beta chain was sequenced in a study of shared clonotypes between healthy human individuals. Study details: Used for every donor were three CD4 naive, three CD4 memory, two CD8 naive and one CD8 memory plate.

To note about this clone: The antigen is unknown.

General study points: How much donors shared clonotypes was expected to be affected by sequencing depth.

Trimming removed 1 base at V and 8 bases at J, with 22 bases between. CDR1 SGHRS and CDR2 YFSETQ come from the germline V gene. The CDR3 is 17 amino acids. Repertoires were generated with immunoSEQ multiplex PCR, while TCRdb's copy carries only in-frame clones and drops some. The sample holds just over 2,000,000 clones, 90% to 95% seen once. The genes are TRBV5-1 and TRBJ1-5; the D is unclear. The sequencing input was naive CD4+ T cells sorted from blood. The subset was: CD45RA+ positively selected. This TCR was recovered from a man aged 18 to 29 in good health. CDR3 protein: CASSLSPRTSFMEPQHF. DNA for the CDR3: TGCGCCAGCAGCTTGTCCCCCAGAACCTCTTTCATGGAGCCCCAGCATTTT.